This TCR beta chain was retrieved from a study of identical twins. Whole-study findings and limits: Twin-shared out-of-frame alpha sequences showed excess low generation probability. The models gave estimates that fell short of the out-of-frame TCR alpha sharing seen in monozygotic twins.

cDNA carried unique molecular identifiers, and a universal primer site was added by template switching. TCRdb re-derived calls from the 5' RACE reads in MiXCR, one entry per CDR3 protein. The table records under 450,000 distinct CDR3 sequences, about a fifth of them present only once. The length of the CDR3 is 14 residues. Germline V lookup: CDR1 MNHEY, CDR2 SVGAGI. The ends were cut back, 4 bases at V and 4 bases at J, with 13 bases in the middle. Comment on this clonotype: As yet, its antigen is unknown.

The rearrangement uses TRBV6-5 and TRBJ2-5; D is unresolved. The source of this sequence is a man in his fifties or sixties in good health. Sequencing was carried out using naive T cells sorted from blood. The CDR3 loop reads CASSFKMGGETQYF. The CDR3 DNA sequence: TGTGCCAGCAGTTTCAAGATGGGCGGAGAGACCCAGTACTTC.